Described below is a single T cell receptor beta chain sequence and its context. Two negative PCRs, clearance, or symptom resolution had been documented for recovered Cohort 3 donors. In the original processing: For nucleated cells, counts were estimated from reference gene primer amplification. Assay used: immunoSEQ multiplex PCR; TCRdb lists only in-frame clones, some missing. The DNA was the basis for D and trimming; V, J and clone size are from that table. The table shows 430,000 or so clones, with roughly 90% occurring only once. The data belong to a study of blood T cell repertoires in COVID-19. About the study: Samples representing acute and convalescent COVID-19 were sourced from the United States, Italy and Spain. Sample material is recorded as cDNA or gDNA derived from T cells, B-cell-depleted T cells, or PBMCs.

The CDR3 runs to 13 residues. Germline CDR1 and CDR2: SQVTM and ANQGSEA. V dropped 2 bases and J dropped 4; count of bases not matched to a gene: 3. The rearrangement links TRBV29-1 to TRBJ1-1; 8 bases map to TRBD1. The sequenced material came from PBMCs or T cells enriched from blood (not recorded which). This TCR derives from a woman aged 40 to 50 who had recovered from COVID-19. CDR3 sequence (DNA): TGCAGCGTTGAAACCCAGGGGGCCACTGAAGCTTTCTTT. Its protein is CSVETQGATEAFF.